This T cell receptor beta chain appears in the sequencing data of a study of cytomegalovirus exposure and HLA in healthy donors. 60 Vbeta and 13 Jbeta primers were used in PCR. Here immunoSEQ multiplex PCR was the method, and the copy in TCRdb shows in-frame clones only, minus some. The sample shows more than 100,000 clones, approximately 77% of them seen only once. V was pared by 8 bases and J by 9 bases, with 17 bases between. CDR1 MNHNS and CDR2 SASEGT come from the germline V gene. The CDR3 is 13 residues long. The J gene is TRBJ2-1, the V gene TRBV6-1, with a tentative D call TRBD1 (5 bases). The specimen was PBMCs. The source is a woman in her thirties or forties in good health and CMV-seronegative. CDR3 nucleotide sequence: TGTGCCAGCCTAACTACAGGAATGGGTGAGCAGTTCTTC. Translation: CASLTTGMGEQFF.